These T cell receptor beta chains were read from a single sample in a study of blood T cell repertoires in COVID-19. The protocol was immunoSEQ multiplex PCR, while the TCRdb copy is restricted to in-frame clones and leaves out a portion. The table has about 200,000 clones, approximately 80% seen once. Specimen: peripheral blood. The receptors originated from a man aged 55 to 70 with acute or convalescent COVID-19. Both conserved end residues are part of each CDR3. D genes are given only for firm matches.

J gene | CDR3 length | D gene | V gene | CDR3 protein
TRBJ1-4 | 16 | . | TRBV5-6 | CASSISASRQNEKLFF
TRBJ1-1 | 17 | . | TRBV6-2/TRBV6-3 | CASSYSRRTRGNTEAFF
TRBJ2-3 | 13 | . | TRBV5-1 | CASSFEQSDTQYF
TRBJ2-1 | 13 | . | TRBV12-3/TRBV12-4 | CASTGSSYNEQFF
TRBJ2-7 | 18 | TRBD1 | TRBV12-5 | CASGLANLLDRTPYEQYF
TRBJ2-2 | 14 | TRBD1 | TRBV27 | CASRKGQGPGELFF
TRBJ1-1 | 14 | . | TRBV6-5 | CASHARGKDTEAFF
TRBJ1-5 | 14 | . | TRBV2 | CASILSAGGQPQHF
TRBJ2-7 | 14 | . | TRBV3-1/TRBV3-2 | CASSPNRFSYEQYF
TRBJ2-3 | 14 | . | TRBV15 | CATSERGFTDTQYF
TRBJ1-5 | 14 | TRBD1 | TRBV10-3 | CAISDKGAAQPQHF
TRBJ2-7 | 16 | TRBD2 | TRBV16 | CASSQRGLARPYEQYF
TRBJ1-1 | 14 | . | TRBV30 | CAWRSRQVNTEAFF
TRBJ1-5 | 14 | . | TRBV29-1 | CSVRLESGHPPQHF
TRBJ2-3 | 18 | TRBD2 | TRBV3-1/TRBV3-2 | CASSQDTLTSGSTDTQYF
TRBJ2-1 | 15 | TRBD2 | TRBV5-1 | CASSSVAGGPNEQFF
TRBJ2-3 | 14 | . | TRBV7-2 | CASSSISFEGTQYF
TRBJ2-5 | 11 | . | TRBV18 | CASSQQETQYF